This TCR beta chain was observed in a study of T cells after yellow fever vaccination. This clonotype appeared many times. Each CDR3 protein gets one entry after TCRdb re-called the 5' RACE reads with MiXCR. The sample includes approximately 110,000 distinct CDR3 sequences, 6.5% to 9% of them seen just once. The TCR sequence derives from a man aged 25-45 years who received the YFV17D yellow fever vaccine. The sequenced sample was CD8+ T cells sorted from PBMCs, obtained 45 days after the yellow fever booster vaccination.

The CDR3 coding sequence is TGTGCCAGCAGTCCAGCGGGAGGGGAGACCCAGTACTTC. Protein: CASSPAGGETQYF. The rearrangement joins TRBV12-3 or TRBV12-4 to TRBJ2-5; TRBD2 agrees at 10 bases. The V gene end was trimmed by 5 bases and the J gene end by 5 bases; junction bases not matched to a gene: 2. This CDR3 has 13 amino acids.